The 18 T cell receptor beta chains presented below share a single source sample, sequenced in a study of CD8 T cells in ankylosing spondylitis. TCRdb processed the 5' RACE reads anew with MiXCR; each CDR3 protein has one entry. The sample has 250,000 to 350,000 distinct CDR3 sequences, over 15% seen once. Sequencing input: blood, either unsorted or a sorted T cell fraction (not recorded which). Receptors were obtained from a male donor with ankylosing spondylitis or in good health (not recorded which).

This clonotype has just a few counts. The chain couples TRBV20-1 to TRBJ2-3, with 9 bases aligning to TRBD2. The V gene end was trimmed by 6 bases and the J gene end by 3 bases; junction bases not matched to a gene: 7. This CDR3 contains 14 residues. CDR1 DFQATT and CDR2 SNEGSKA come from the germline V gene (reference sequence). CDR3 nucleotides: TGCAGTGCCCTTGCCACTAGCGGGACAGATACGCAGTATTTT. It specifies CSALATSGTDTQYF.

This clonotype was seen at least ten times. The chain combines TRBV20-1 with TRBJ2-1, with D hard to call. The length of the CDR3 is 16 residues. Per the germline V gene, CDR1 is DFQATT and CDR2 is SNEGSKA (reference sequence). Trimming pared 2 bases from V and 0 bases from J, leaving 14 bases between. The DNA of the CDR3 is TGCAGTGCTAGATGGGCTGGCGGACGCTCCTACAATGAGCAGTTCTTC. Its protein product is CSARWAGGRSYNEQFF.

This chain links TRBV5-5 with TRBJ2-2; D remains ambiguous. There are 16 residues in the CDR3. Germline V lookup: CDR1 SGHKS, CDR2 YYEKEE (reference sequence). V was clipped by 2 bases and J by 6 bases, with 17 bases between them. This CDR3 reads CASSFASGVLAGELFF. Here the CDR3 DNA reads TGTGCCAGCAGCTTCGCGTCAGGCGTTTTGGCCGGGGAGCTGTTTTTT.

This chain joins TRBV5-1 and TRBJ2-1; D is perhaps TRBD1 (6 bases). CDR1 is SGHRS, CDR2 YFSETQ, per germline. The V end was cut by 4 bases, the J end by 8 bases, with 19 bases between. The CDR3 has 15 residues. The CDR3 region has the DNA TGCGCCAGCAGCATGGCAGGGGCCGCGAACGATGAGCAGTTCTTC. It codes for CASSMAGAANDEQFF.

There are a few counts of this clonotype. The V and J genes are TRBV15 and TRBJ2-5; D possibly uses TRBD1 or TRBD2 (5 bases each). Germline loops: CDR1 LNHNV, CDR2 YYDKDF (reference sequence). V shed 9 bases and J shed 0 bases, with 11 bases lying between them. The CDR3 spans 13 residues. This chain's CDR3 is CATTRGYQETQYF. The CDR3 coding sequence is TGTGCCACTACGAGGGGCTACCAAGAGACCCAGTACTTC. The complete variable domain, with remaining parts taken from reference TRBV15 and TRBJ2-5, reads DAMVIQNPRYQVTQFGKPVTLSCSQTLNHNVMYWYQQKSSQAPKLLFHYYDKDFNNEADTPDNFQSRRPNTSFCFLDIRSPGLGDTAMYLCATTRGYQETQYFGPGTRLLVL.

The rearrangement joins TRBV10-1 to TRBJ2-1; D not certain. V lost 3 bases and J 5 bases, leaving 8 bases between the germline ends. There are 13 residues in the CDR3. Germline CDR1 reads WNHNN; CDR2 reads SYGVQD (reference sequence). This CDR3 reads CASSDRKNNEQFF. CDR3 sequence (DNA): TGCGCCAGCAGTGATCGGAAGAACAATGAGCAGTTCTTC.

This rearrangement joins TRBV5-1 to TRBJ1-2, with D hard to call. The CDR3 totals 16 residues. The V and J ends lost 1 base and 3 bases respectively, with 16 bases between them. In germline, CDR1 is SGHRS, CDR2 YFSETQ. CDR3 in DNA: TGCGCCAGCAGCTTGTACCTGACCCGTACCCACTATGGCTACACCTTC. This encodes CASSLYLTRTHYGYTF. The complete variable domain, with remaining parts taken from reference TRBV5-1 and TRBJ1-2, reads KAGVTQTPRYLIKTRGQQVTLSCSPISGHRSVSWYQQTPGQGLQFLFEYFSETQRNKGNFPGRFSGRQFSNSRSEMNVSTLELGDSALYLCASSLYLTRTHYGYTFGSGTRLTVV.

This clonotype was detected once. V and J are TRBV3-1 and TRBJ1-2; TRBD1 agrees at 11 bases. The V gene end was trimmed by 3 bases and the J gene end by 8 bases; junction bases not matched to a gene: 2. The length of the CDR3 is 13 residues. The germline gives CDR1 LGHDT, CDR2 YNNKEL (reference sequence). In nucleotides, the CDR3 is TGTGCCAGCAGCCAGGACAGGGGGCTGGGCTACACCTTC. Translating gives CASSQDRGLGYTF.

The table lists this clonotype with many counts. The chain carries TRBV10-2 and TRBJ2-3; TRBD2 matches at 11 bases. The CDR3 is 17 amino acids. Looked up from germline, CDR1 is WSHSY and CDR2 is SAAADI. The V gene end was trimmed by 3 bases and the J gene end by 2 bases; junction bases not matched to a gene: 7. The CDR3 DNA reads TGCGCCAGCAGTGACCTTCCGGGACTAGCGGTCACAGATACGCAGTATTTT. Its protein is CASSDLPGLAVTDTQYF.

V and J are TRBV7-6 and TRBJ2-2, with no clear D. The CDR3 loop spans 13 amino acids. V shed 4 bases and J shed 1 base, with 4 bases lying between them. CDR1 is SGHVS and CDR2 is FNYEAQ in the germline V gene. The CDR3 DNA is TGTGCCAGCAGCTACGTGAACACCGGGGAGCTGTTTTTT. Residues: CASSYVNTGELFF.

The chain recombines TRBV14 with TRBJ2-3; the match to TRBD2 covers 8 bases. This CDR3 is 14 amino acids long. Germline CDR1 reads SGHDN; CDR2 reads FVKESK. V dropped 5 bases and J dropped 2; count of bases not matched to a gene: 3. As DNA, the CDR3 is TGTGCCAGCAGCAGAGCGGGGGTCACAGATACGCAGTATTTT. Its protein is CASSRAGVTDTQYF.

V gene TRBV15 combines with J gene TRBJ2-2, with 7 bases matching TRBD1. V shed 0 bases and J 9 bases; nucleotides not matched to a gene: 4. The CDR3 contains 14 residues. CDR1 is LNHNV and CDR2 is YYDKDF in the germline V gene (reference sequence). The CDR3 loop is CATSRDNRGRELFF. CDR3 nucleotide sequence: TGTGCCACCAGCAGAGATAACAGGGGCCGGGAGCTGTTTTTT.

This clonotype turned up a few times. The chain uses TRBV20-1 and TRBJ1-5; tentatively, D is TRBD1 (6 bases). The V end was cut by 7 bases, the J end by 7 bases, with 20 bases between. Germline lookup yields CDR1 DFQATT and CDR2 SNEGSKA (reference sequence). The CDR3 runs to 14 residues. The CDR3 DNA is TGCAGTGGTCAAGGGAGAGCGGACAGACAGCCCCAGCATTTT. It is translated as CSGQGRADRQPQHF.

The J gene is TRBJ1-5, the V gene TRBV3-1, with D unresolved. The V end was cut by 4 bases, the J end by 9 bases, with 10 bases between. There are 12 residues in the CDR3. The germline V gene encodes CDR1 LGHDT and CDR2 YNNKEL (reference sequence). The CDR3 DNA sequence: TGTGCCAGCAGCCGGGCGGGTCGGCCCCAGCATTTT. Its translation is CASSRAGRPQHF.

This clonotype was counted ten times or more. The V and J genes are TRBV15 and TRBJ2-7; D is uncertain. This CDR3 contains 13 residues. CDR1 is LNHNV, CDR2 YYDKDF, per germline (reference sequence). The ends were cut back, 3 bases at V and 3 bases at J, with 9 bases in the middle. The CDR3 sequence is CATSSGIGYEQYV. The CDR3 DNA is TGTGCCACCAGCAGTGGAATCGGCTACGAGCAGTACGTC.

This clonotype was seen repeatedly, ten times or more. The chain carries TRBV20-1 and TRBJ1-4, with 7 bases fitting TRBD1. V trimming: 6 bases; J trimming: 7 bases; junction bases outside the gene matches: 5. From germline, CDR1 is DFQATT and CDR2 SNEGSKA (reference sequence). This CDR3 region has 12 residues. The CDR3 reads CSATTGSEKLFF. CDR3 nucleotides: TGCAGTGCCACGACAGGGTCTGAAAAACTGTTTTTT.

The chain couples TRBV9 to TRBJ2-2, with a tentative D call TRBD1 (5 bases). CDR1 SGDLS and CDR2 YYNGEE come from the germline V gene. Trimming removed 0 bases at V and 9 bases at J, with 18 bases between. The CDR3 covers 16 residues. The CDR3 here is CASSVARGSGGWELFF. The CDR3, as DNA: TGTGCCAGCAGCGTAGCTAGGGGCTCGGGCGGCTGGGAGCTGTTTTTT.

This clonotype showed up many times. V and J are TRBV29-1 and TRBJ2-1; 13 bases are shared with TRBD2. This CDR3 has 14 residues. The V and J ends lost 6 bases and 7 bases, in that order; junction bases with no gene match: 6. Germline V gene data show CDR1 as SQVTM and CDR2 as ANQGSEA. CDR3 DNA: TGCAGCGTCAAACTAGCGGGAGGGATTAATGAGCAGTTCTTC. Amino acids: CSVKLAGGINEQFF.